Listed below are T cell receptor beta chains from one sample, sequenced in a study of T cell changes during pregnancy in multiple sclerosis. The method was immunoSEQ multiplex PCR; TCRdb's version includes in-frame clones alone and lacks a portion of them. The profile shows approximately 88,000 clones, around 96% of them singletons. Here the sequenced sample was peripheral blood, taken in the second trimester of pregnancy. These receptors were taken from a female donor with multiple sclerosis, enrolled in a pregnancy study. CDR3s include the opening cysteine and the closing phenylalanine or tryptophan. Each record gives: clone size, D gene, CDR3 length, V gene, J gene, CDR3 protein, CDR3 DNA. A D gene is named only where the DNA matches it firmly. Size is stated for part of the rows, as once, few or many counts, or as a class when the clone is expanded.

>.|.|13|TRBV2|TRBJ2-7
CASSDWHGYEQYF
TGTGCCAGCAGCGACTGGCACGGCTACGAGCAGTACTTC
>.|.|12|TRBV2|TRBJ1-4
CASRRVAEKLFF
TGTGCCAGCCGCCGAGTCGCGGAAAAACTGTTTTTT
>.|.|14|TRBV2|TRBJ1-2
CASSELRDGYGYTF
TGTGCCAGCAGTGAACTCAGGGATGGCTATGGCTACACCTTC
>.|TRBD2|16|TRBV5-6|TRBJ2-2
CASSLLSGSLPGELFF
TGTGCCAGCAGCTTGCTTAGCGGGAGTCTGCCCGGGGAGCTGTTTTTT
>.|TRBD1|17|TRBV9|TRBJ2-1
CASSVRGGGQSVNEQFF
TGTGCCAGCAGCGTCCGGGGTGGGGGACAGAGCGTCAATGAGCAGTTCTTC
>.|TRBD1|14|TRBV9|TRBJ2-1
CASSVGTGYNEQFF
TGTGCCAGCAGCGTAGGGACAGGCTACAATGAGCAGTTCTTC
>once|TRBD1|15|TRBV5-1|TRBJ1-1
CASSKRQGTNTEAFF
TGCGCCAGCAGCAAACGACAGGGTACGAACACTGAAGCTTTCTTT
>.|.|12|TRBV30|TRBJ2-3
CAWSPHTDTQYF
TGTGCCTGGAGTCCCCACACAGATACGCAGTATTTT
>.|.|14|TRBV28|TRBJ1-1
CASSFMGRVGEAFF
TGTGCCAGCAGTTTCATGGGGCGAGTAGGTGAAGCTTTCTTT
>.|TRBD1|14|TRBV5-4|TRBJ2-5
CASRSGQVGETQYF
TGTGCCAGCAGGTCGGGACAGGTCGGGGAGACCCAGTACTTC
>.|TRBD1|17|TRBV18|TRBJ1-3
CASSPPTGGAFGNTIYF
TGTGCCAGCTCACCGCCGACAGGGGGCGCGTTTGGAAACACCATATATTTT
>.|TRBD1|17|TRBV19|TRBJ2-7
CASSPLYRDRVRYEQYF
TGTGCCAGTAGTCCTCTCTACCGGGACAGGGTACGGTACGAGCAGTACTTC
>.|.|19|TRBV7-6|TRBJ2-1
CASSLLAGASETFYNEQFF
TGTGCCAGCAGCTTATTGGCAGGGGCGTCCGAAACCTTCTACAATGAGCAGTTCTTC
>.|TRBD1|14|TRBV5-6|TRBJ2-7
CASSFRDRDIEQYF
TGTGCCAGCAGCTTCCGGGACAGGGACATCGAGCAGTACTTC
>.|TRBD1|16|TRBV7-9|TRBJ2-7
CASSPPPQGDRGEQYF
TGTGCCAGCAGCCCCCCACCACAGGGGGATCGGGGGGAGCAGTACTTC
>.|.|13|TRBV30|TRBJ2-7
CAWSGPPGGEQYF
TGTGCCTGGAGTGGTCCGCCGGGTGGCGAGCAGTACTTC
>.|.|16|TRBV11-2|TRBJ1-1
CASSLGLAGLNTEAFF
TGTGCCAGCAGCTTGGGTTTGGCAGGGTTGAACACTGAAGCTTTCTTT
>.|TRBD2|15|TRBV25-1|TRBJ2-1
CASSPSGRAIPEQFF
TGTGCCAGTTCCCCGAGTGGGAGGGCCATCCCCGAGCAGTTCTTC
>.|.|15|TRBV7-2|TRBJ1-1
CASSSQTVLNTEAFF
TGTGCCAGCAGCTCTCAGACAGTCCTGAACACTGAAGCTTTCTTT
>.|TRBD1|13|TRBV18|TRBJ1-2
CASSPGQGLENTF
TGTGCCAGCTCCCCAGGACAGGGGCTAGAGAACACCTTC
>.|TRBD2|14|TRBV9|TRBJ2-2
CASSPLAADGELFF
TGTGCCAGCAGCCCACTAGCGGCGGACGGGGAGCTGTTTTTT
>.|TRBD1|13|TRBV5-8|TRBJ1-1
CASSYRGNTEAFF
TGTGCCAGCAGCTACAGGGGGAACACTGAAGCTTTCTTT
>.|TRBD1|15|TRBV18|TRBJ2-7
CASSPPGRGQVEQYF
TGTGCCAGCTCACCCCCGGGAAGGGGGCAGGTCGAGCAGTACTTC
>.|TRBD2|16|TRBV7-2|TRBJ2-2
CASSSKGLAGTVELFF
TGTGCCAGCAGCTCCAAGGGACTAGCGGGAACTGTGGAGCTGTTTTTT
>.|.|17|TRBV9|TRBJ2-3
CASSEGSYGIQPDTQYF
TGTGCCAGCAGCGAAGGGAGCTACGGGATCCAGCCAGATACGCAGTATTTT
>.|.|14|TRBV28|TRBJ2-7
CASSVGGASYEQYF
TGTGCCAGCAGCGTCGGTGGAGCCTCCTACGAGCAGTACTTC
>.|.|16|TRBV7-8|TRBJ2-2
CASSHRSKVNTGELFF
TGTGCCAGCAGCCACCGGAGCAAGGTGAACACCGGGGAGCTGTTTTTT
>.|TRBD2|17|TRBV9|TRBJ2-1
CASSAGGGRAYHNEQFF
TGTGCCAGCAGCGCTGGGGGCGGGAGGGCCTACCACAATGAGCAGTTCTTC
>.|TRBD1|14|TRBV4-1|TRBJ2-7
CASSPRQGPYEQYF
TGCGCCAGCAGCCCCCGACAGGGGCCCTACGAGCAGTACTTC
>.|TRBD2|19|TRBV28|TRBJ2-7
CASSLLGLAGRKRGYEQYF
TGTGCCAGCAGCCTATTGGGACTAGCGGGGAGGAAGAGGGGGTACGAGCAGTACTTC
>.|TRBD1|16|TRBV5-6|TRBJ1-1
CASSPRTGGWGTEAFF
TGTGCCAGCAGCCCGAGGACAGGGGGCTGGGGCACTGAAGCTTTCTTT
>.|TRBD1|14|TRBV9|TRBJ1-2
CASVQGARDYGYTF
TGTGCCAGCGTACAGGGGGCGAGGGACTATGGCTACACCTTC
>.|TRBD1|21|TRBV4-1|TRBJ2-7
CASSQDTIARGRGGFSYEQYF
TGCGCCAGCAGCCAAGACACTATAGCCAGGGGGCGCGGAGGTTTCTCCTACGAGCAGTACTTC
>.|.|12|TRBV7-8|TRBJ1-1
CASSLGEGRAFF
TGTGCCAGCAGCTTAGGGGAGGGTAGAGCTTTCTTT
>.|TRBD2|16|TRBV28|TRBJ2-7
CASSLVRGGMTYEQYF
TGTGCCAGCAGTTTGGTTCGGGGAGGGATGACCTACGAGCAGTACTTC
>.|TRBD1|14|TRBV27|TRBJ2-7
CASSSRDRAYEQYF
TGTGCCAGCAGCTCCAGGGACAGGGCGTACGAGCAGTACTTC
>.|.|16|TRBV25-1|TRBJ2-1
CASSEHQGLTYNEQFF
TGTGCCAGCAGTGAACACCAGGGACTCACCTACAATGAGCAGTTCTTC
>once|TRBD2|17|TRBV9|TRBJ2-2
CASSVEGGSLNTGELFF
TGTGCCAGCAGCGTAGAAGGCGGGAGCCTGAACACCGGGGAGCTGTTTTTT
>.|.|13|TRBV27|TRBJ2-7
CASSQTLSYEQYF
TGTGCCAGCAGTCAAACCCTAAGCTACGAGCAGTACTTC
>.|.|14|TRBV30|TRBJ1-3
CAWSSLPGSNTIYF
TGTGCCTGGAGTTCCCTTCCGGGATCAAACACCATATATTTT
>.|TRBD1|9|TRBV29-1|TRBJ2-1
CSVGGGGFF
TGCAGCGTTGGAGGGGGCGGGTTCTTC
>once|.|14|TRBV7-9|TRBJ1-3
CASSGDSRGNTIYF
TGTGCCAGCAGCGGCGACAGTCGAGGAAACACCATATATTTT
>.|TRBD1|14|TRBV19|TRBJ2-1
CASTWGQSYNEQFF
TGTGCCAGTACCTGGGGACAGTCCTACAATGAGCAGTTCTTC
>.|.|15|TRBV27|TRBJ1-5
CASSLGGARNQPQHF
TGTGCCAGCAGTTTGGGAGGGGCCAGAAATCAGCCCCAGCATTTT
>.|TRBD2|20|TRBV2|TRBJ2-7
CASSDRDYGGTSGDSYEQYF
TGTGCCAGCAGCGACAGGGATTACGGGGGGACTAGCGGGGACTCCTACGAGCAGTACTTC
>once|TRBD2|16|TRBV7-8|TRBJ2-7
CASSTRTSGREYEQYF
TGTGCCAGCAGCACCCGGACTAGCGGGAGGGAATACGAGCAGTACTTC
>.|.|15|TRBV14|TRBJ2-5
CASSLVRGGGETQYF
TGTGCCAGCAGCCTCGTTCGGGGAGGAGGAGAGACCCAGTACTTC
>.|TRBD1|17|TRBV7-2|TRBJ2-5
CASSATPQGWGQETQYF
TGTGCCAGCAGCGCCACTCCACAGGGGTGGGGGCAAGAGACCCAGTACTTC